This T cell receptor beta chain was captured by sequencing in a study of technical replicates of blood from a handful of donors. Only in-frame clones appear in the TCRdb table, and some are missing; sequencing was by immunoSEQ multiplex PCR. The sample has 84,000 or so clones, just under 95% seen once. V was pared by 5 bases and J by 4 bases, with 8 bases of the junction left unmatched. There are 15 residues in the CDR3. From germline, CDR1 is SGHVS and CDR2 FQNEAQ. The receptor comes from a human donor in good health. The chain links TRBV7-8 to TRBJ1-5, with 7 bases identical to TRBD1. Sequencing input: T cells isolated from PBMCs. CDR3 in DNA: TGTGCCAGCAGCCCCTCGACAGGGAGGAATCAGCCCCAGCATTTT. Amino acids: CASSPSTGRNQPQHF. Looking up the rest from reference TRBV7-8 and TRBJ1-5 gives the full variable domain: GAGVSQSPRYKVAKRGQDVALRCDPISGHVSLFWYQQALGQGPEFLTYFQNEAQLDKSGLPSDRFFAERPEGSVSTLKIQRTQQEDSAVYLCASSPSTGRNQPQHFGDGTRLSIL.